The entry that follows covers one TCR beta chain sequence. The data are from a study of blood T cells in healthy people across ages. The CDR3 loop spans 16 amino acids. Germline V gene data show CDR1 as MNHEY and CDR2 as SMNVEV (reference sequence). V lost 5 bases to trimming and J lost 7 bases; unmatched junction nucleotides: 13. With a J-beta primer mix and a sample-barcoded 5' primer, a second PCR ran about 6 to 11 cycles. Using its own MiXCR run on the 5' RACE reads, TCRdb lists one record per CDR3 protein. The sample lists approximately 1.5 million distinct CDR3 sequences; under 55% were seen once.

This TCR derives from a woman aged 18-30 years in good health. The rearrangement links TRBV27 to TRBJ2-1; 8 bases match TRBD2. Material for sequencing was blood. CDR3 region: CASSPGGEGQWNEQFF. CDR3 DNA: TGTGCCAGCAGTCCGGGGGGGGAAGGACAATGGAATGAGCAGTTCTTC.